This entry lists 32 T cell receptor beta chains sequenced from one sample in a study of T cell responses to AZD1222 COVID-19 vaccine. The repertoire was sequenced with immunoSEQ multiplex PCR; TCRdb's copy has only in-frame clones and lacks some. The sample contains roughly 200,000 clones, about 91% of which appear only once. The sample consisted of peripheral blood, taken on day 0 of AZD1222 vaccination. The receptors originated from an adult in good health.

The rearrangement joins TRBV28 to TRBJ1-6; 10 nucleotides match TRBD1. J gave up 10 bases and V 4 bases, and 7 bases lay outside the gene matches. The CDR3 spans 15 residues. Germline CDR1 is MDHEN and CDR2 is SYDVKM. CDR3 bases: TGTGCCAGCAGTTCCGGGGACAGGGGAGGATCACCCCTCCACTTT. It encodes CASSSGDRGGSPLHF.

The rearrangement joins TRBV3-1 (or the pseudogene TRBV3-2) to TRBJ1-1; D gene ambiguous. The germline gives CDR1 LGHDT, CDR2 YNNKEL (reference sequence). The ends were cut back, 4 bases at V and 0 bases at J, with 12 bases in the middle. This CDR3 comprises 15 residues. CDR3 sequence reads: CASSRAGALNTEAFF. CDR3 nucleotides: TGTGCCAGCAGCCGAGCGGGTGCGTTGAACACTGAAGCTTTCTTT.

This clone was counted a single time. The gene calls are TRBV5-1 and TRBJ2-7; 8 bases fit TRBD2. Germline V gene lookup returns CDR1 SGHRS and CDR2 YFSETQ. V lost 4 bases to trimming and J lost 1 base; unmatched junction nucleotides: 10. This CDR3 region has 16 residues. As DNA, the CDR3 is TGCGCCAGCAGCCGCTCCCTCGGGGGGGGGTCCTACGAGCAGTACTTC. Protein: CASSRSLGGGSYEQYF.

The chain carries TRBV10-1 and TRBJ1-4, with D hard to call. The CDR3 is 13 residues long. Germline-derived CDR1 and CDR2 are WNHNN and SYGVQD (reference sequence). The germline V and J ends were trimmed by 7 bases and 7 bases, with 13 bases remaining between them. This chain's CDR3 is CASNRQIGEKLFF. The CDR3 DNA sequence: TGCGCCAGCAATCGTCAAATCGGTGAAAAACTGTTTTTT.

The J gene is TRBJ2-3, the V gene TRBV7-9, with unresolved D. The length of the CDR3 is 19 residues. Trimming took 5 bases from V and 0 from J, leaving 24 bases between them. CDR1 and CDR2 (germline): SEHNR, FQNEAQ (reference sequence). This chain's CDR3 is CASSHPRFLGQPSTDTQYF. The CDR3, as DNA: TGTGCCAGCAGCCACCCCCGCTTTTTAGGGCAGCCTAGCACAGATACGCAGTATTTT.

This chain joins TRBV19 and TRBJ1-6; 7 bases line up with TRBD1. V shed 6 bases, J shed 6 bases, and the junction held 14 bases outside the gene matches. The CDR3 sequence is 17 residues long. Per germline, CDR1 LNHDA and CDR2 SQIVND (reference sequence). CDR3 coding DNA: TGTGCCAGTAGGCCGAACAGGGGAACACGGACTAATTCACCCCTCCACTTT. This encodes CASRPNRGTRTNSPLHF. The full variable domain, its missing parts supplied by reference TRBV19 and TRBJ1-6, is DGGITQSPKYLFRKEGQNVTLSCEQNLNHDAMYWYRQDPGQGLRLIYYSQIVNDFQKGDIAEGYSVSREKKESFPLTVTSAQKNPTAFYLCASRPNRGTRTNSPLHFGNGTRLTVT.

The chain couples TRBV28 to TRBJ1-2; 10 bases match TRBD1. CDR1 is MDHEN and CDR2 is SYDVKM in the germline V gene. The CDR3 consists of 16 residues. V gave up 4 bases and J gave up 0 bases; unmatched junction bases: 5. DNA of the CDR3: TGTGCCAGCAGTTCAAGACAGGGGGCAACTAACTATGGCTACACCTTC. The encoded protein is CASSSRQGATNYGYTF.

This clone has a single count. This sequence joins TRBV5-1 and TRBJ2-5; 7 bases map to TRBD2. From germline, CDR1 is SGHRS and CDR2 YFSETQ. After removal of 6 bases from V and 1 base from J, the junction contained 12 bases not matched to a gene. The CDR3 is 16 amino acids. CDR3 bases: TGCGCCAGCACCCCTGGACGGGGAGGGAGCCAAGAGACCCAGTACTTC. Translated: CASTPGRGGSQETQYF.

The CDR3 sequence is CASSPGTVSYTF. As DNA, the CDR3 is TGTGCCAGCTCACCCGGGACAGTCAGCTACACCTTC. This chain uses TRBV18 with TRBJ1-2, with 7 bases fitting TRBD1. CDR3 length equals 12 residues. Germline V gene lookup returns CDR1 KGHSH and CDR2 LQKENI. V was clipped by 3 bases and J by 9 bases; unmatched bases: 4.

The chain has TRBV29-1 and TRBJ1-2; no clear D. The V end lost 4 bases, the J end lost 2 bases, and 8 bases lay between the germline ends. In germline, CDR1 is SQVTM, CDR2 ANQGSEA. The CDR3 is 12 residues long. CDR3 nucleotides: TGCAGCGTTGTTTCAGAGAACTATGGCTACACCTTC. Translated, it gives CSVVSENYGYTF.

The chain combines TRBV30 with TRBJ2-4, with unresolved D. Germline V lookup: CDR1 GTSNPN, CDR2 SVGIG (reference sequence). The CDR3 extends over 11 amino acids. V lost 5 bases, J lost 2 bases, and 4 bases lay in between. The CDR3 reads CAWLSKNIQYF. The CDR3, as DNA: TGTGCCTGGTTGTCCAAAAACATTCAGTACTTC. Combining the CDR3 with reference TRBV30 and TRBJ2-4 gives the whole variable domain SQTIHQWPATLVQPVGSPLSLECTVEGTSNPNLYWYRQAAGRGLQLLFYSVGIGQISSEVPQNLSASRPQDRQFILSSKKLLLSDSGFYLCAWLSKNIQYFGAGTRLSVL.

In DNA, the CDR3 is TGTGCCAGTAGTATGATCGACAGGAGCACTGAAGCTTTCTTT. This codes for CASSMIDRSTEAFF. The V gene is TRBV19, the J gene TRBJ1-1, with D tentatively TRBD1 (6 bases). The CDR3 runs to 14 residues. Germline V gene sequence: CDR1 LNHDA, CDR2 SQIVND (reference sequence). Trimming removed 3 bases from V and 4 bases from J, with 12 bases in between.

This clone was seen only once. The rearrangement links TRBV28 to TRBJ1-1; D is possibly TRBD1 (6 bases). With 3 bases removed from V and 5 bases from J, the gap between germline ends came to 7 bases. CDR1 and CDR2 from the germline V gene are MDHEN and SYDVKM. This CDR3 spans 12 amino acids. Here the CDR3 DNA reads TGTGCCAGCAGTTTTAGGGGGACTGAAGCTTTCTTT. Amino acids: CASSFRGTEAFF.

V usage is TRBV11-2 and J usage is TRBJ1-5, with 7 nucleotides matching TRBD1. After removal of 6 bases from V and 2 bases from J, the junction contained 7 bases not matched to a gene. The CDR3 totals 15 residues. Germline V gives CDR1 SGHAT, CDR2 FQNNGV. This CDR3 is CASSYGTAGNQPQHF. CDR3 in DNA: TGTGCCAGCAGTTATGGGACAGCGGGCAATCAGCCCCAGCATTTT.

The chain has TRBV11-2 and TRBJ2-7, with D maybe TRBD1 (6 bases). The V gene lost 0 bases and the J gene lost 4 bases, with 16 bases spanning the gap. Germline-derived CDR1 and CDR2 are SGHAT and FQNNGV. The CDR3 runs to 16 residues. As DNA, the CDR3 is TGTGCCAGCAGCTTAGACTACCCAGGGGTCGGGTACGAGCAGTACTTC. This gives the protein CASSLDYPGVGYEQYF.

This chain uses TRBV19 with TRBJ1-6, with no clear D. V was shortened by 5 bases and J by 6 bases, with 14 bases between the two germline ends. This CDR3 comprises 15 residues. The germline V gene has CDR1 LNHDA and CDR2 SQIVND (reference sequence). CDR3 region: CASSSSGIGNSPLHF. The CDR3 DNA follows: TGTGCCAGTAGTTCGTCCGGGATAGGTAATTCACCCCTCCACTTT.

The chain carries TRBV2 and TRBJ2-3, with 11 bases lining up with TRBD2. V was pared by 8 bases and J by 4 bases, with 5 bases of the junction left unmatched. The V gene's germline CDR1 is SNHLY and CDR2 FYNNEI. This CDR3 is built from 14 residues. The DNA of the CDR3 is TGTGCCAGCGGACGACTAGCGGGGTCAGATACGCAGTATTTT. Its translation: CASGRLAGSDTQYF.

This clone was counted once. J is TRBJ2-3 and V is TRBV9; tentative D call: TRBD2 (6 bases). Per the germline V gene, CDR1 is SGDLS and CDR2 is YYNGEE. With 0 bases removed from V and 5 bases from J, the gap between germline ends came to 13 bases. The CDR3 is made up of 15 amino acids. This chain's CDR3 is CASSVVGGDGDTQYF. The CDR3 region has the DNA TGTGCCAGCAGCGTAGTCGGAGGGGACGGAGATACGCAGTATTTT.

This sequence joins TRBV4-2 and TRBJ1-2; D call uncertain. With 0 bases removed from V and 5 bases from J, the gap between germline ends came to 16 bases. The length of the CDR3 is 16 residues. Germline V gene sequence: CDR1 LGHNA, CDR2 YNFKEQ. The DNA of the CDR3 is TGTGCCAGCAGCCAAGAACAGAAAGGGTGGAAGTATGGCTACACCTTC. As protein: CASSQEQKGWKYGYTF.

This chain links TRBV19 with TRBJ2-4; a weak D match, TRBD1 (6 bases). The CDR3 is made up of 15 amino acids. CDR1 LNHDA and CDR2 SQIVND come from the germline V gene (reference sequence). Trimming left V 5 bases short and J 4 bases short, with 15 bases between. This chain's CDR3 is CASSDGQFGKNIQYF. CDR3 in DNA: TGTGCCAGTAGTGATGGACAGTTCGGGAAAAACATTCAGTACTTC.

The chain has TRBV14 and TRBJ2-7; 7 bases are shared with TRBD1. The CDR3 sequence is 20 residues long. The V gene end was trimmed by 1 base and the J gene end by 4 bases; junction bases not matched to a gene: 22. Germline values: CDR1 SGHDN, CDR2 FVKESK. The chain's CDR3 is CASSQANQRISGTASYEQYF. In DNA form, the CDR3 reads TGTGCCAGCAGCCAAGCCAATCAGCGCATCTCCGGGACAGCATCTTACGAGCAGTACTTC.

The CDR3 DNA reads as TGTGCCAGCTCACCAAGGACAGGGACCGATGAGCAGTTCTTC. Translating it yields CASSPRTGTDEQFF. The chain joins TRBV18 to TRBJ2-1, with TRBD1 matching over 8 bases. The CDR3 covers 14 residues. In germline, CDR1 is KGHSH, CDR2 LQKENI. V gave up 2 bases and J gave up 8 bases; unmatched junction bases: 5.

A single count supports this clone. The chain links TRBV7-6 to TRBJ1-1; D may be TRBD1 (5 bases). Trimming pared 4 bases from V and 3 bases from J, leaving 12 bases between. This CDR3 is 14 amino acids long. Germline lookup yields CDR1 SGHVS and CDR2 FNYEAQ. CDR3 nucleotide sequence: TGTGCCAGCAGCTCCTCGGGGCGACACACTGAAGCTTTCTTT. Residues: CASSSSGRHTEAFF.

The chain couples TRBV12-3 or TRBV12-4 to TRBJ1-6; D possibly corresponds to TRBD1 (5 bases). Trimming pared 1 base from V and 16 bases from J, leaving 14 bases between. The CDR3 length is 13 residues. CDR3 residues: CASSLGDSTFLHF. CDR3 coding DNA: TGTGCCAGCAGTTTAGGGGACTCTACCTTTCTCCACTTT.

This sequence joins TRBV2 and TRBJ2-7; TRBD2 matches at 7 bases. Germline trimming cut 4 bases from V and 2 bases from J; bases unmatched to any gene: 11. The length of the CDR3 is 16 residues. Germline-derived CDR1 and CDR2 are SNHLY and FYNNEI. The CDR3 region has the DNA TGTGCCAGCAGTGGGGGATCCATGGGACTAACCTACGAGCAGTACTTC. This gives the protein CASSGGSMGLTYEQYF.

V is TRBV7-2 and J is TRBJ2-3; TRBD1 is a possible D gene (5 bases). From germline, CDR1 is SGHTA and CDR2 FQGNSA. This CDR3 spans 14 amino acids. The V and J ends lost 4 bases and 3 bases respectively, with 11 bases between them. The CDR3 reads CASSYQSGTDTQYF. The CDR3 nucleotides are TGTGCCAGCAGCTATCAGTCAGGGACAGATACGCAGTATTTT.

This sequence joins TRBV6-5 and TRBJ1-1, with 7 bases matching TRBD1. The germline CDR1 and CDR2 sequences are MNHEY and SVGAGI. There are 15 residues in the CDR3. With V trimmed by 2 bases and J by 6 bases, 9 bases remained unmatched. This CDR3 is CASSYLRGVSPEAFF. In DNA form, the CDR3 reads TGTGCCAGCAGTTACCTCAGGGGGGTCTCTCCTGAAGCTTTCTTT.

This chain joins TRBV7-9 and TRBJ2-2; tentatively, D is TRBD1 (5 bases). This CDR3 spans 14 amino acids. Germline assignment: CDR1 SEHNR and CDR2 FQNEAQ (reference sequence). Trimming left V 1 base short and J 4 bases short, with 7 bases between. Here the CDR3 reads CASSLGGATGELFF. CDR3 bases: TGTGCCAGCAGCTTAGGTGGGGCCACCGGGGAGCTGTTTTTT. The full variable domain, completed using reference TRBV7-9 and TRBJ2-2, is DTGVSQNPRHKITKRGQNVTFRCDPISEHNRLYWYRQTLGQGPEFLTYFQNEAQLEKSRLLSDRFSAERPKGSFSTLEIQRTEQGDSAMYLCASSLGGATGELFFGEGSRLTVL.

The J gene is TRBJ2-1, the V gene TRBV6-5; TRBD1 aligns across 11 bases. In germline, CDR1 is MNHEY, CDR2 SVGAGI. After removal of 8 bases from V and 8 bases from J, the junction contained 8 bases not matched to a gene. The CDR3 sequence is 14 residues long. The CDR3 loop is CASYPGQGGHEQFF. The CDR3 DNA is TGTGCCAGCTACCCGGGACAGGGGGGCCATGAGCAGTTCTTC.

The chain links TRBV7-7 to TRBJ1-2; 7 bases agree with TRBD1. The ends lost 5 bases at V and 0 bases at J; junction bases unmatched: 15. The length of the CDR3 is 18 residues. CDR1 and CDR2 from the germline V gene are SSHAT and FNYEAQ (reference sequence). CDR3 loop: CASSPQGVPLGTNYGYTF. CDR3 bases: TGTGCCAGCAGCCCCCAGGGGGTGCCCCTGGGGACTAACTATGGCTACACCTTC.

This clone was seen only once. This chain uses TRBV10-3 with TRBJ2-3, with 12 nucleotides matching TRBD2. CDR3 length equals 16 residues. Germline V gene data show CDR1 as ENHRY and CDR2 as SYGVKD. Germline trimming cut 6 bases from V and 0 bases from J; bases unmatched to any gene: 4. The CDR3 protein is CAIRLTSGGSTDTQYF. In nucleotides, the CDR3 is TGTGCCATCAGGTTGACTAGCGGGGGTAGCACAGATACGCAGTATTTT.

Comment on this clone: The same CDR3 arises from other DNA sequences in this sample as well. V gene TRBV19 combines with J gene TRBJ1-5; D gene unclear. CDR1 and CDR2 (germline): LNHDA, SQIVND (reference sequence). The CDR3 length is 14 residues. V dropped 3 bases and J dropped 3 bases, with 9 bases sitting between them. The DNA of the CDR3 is TGTGCCAGTAGTATTGGCCAGTACAATCAGCCCCAGCATTTT. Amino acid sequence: CASSIGQYNQPQHF.